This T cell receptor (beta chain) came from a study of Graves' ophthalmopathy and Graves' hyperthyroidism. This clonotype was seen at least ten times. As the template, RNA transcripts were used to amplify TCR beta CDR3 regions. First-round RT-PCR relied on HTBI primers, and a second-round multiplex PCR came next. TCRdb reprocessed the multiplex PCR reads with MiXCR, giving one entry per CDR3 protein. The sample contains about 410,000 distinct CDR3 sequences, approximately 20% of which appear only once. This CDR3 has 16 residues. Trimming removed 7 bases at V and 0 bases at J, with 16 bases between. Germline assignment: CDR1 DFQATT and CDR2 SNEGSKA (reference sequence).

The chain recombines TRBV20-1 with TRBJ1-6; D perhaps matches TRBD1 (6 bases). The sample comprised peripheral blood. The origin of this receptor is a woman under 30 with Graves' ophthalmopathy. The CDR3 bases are TGCAGTGTCCCCGACAGGACGAGCTCCTATAATTCACCCCTCCACTTT. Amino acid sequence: CSVPDRTSSYNSPLHF.